These 3 T cell receptor beta chains share one sample of origin, sequenced in a study of T cells in Graves' hyperthyroidism and ophthalmopathy. Regions amplified from RNA transcripts were the TCR beta CDR3 regions. The TCR CDR3 was amplified in a first-round RT-PCR using the HTBI primer set. Each CDR3 protein is one row after TCRdb ran MiXCR on the multiplex PCR reads. The repertoire includes roughly 180,000 distinct CDR3 sequences, over 8% of them detected once, and less than 25% sits in the top ten. Sequences were obtained from blood. The receptors derive from a young woman with Graves' hyperthyroidism that later progressed to Graves' ophthalmopathy.

This clonotype was observed many times. The chain joins TRBV20-1 to TRBJ2-1; 8 bases match TRBD2. The CDR3 length is 16 residues. V lost 0 bases to trimming and J lost 6 bases; unmatched junction nucleotides: 10. CDR1 is DFQATT and CDR2 is SNEGSKA in the germline V gene (reference sequence). The CDR3 spells CSARDGIAGPINEQFF. The CDR3 DNA follows: TGCAGTGCTAGAGATGGGATAGCGGGACCTATCAATGAGCAGTTCTTC.

The chain is built from TRBV28 and TRBJ2-6; D gene uncertain. The germline CDR1 and CDR2 sequences are MDHEN and SYDVKM. CDR3 length equals 16 residues. Trimming took 3 bases from V and 0 from J, leaving 9 bases between them. The CDR3 nucleotides are TGTGCCAGCAGTTTGTTGACCGACTCTGGGGCCAACGTCCTGACTTTC. Protein sequence: CASSLLTDSGANVLTF.

The table lists this clonotype with many counts. The rearrangement links TRBV20-1 to TRBJ1-5; 9 nucleotides match TRBD1. V lost 6 bases, J lost 0 bases, and 12 bases stayed unmatched. This CDR3 region has 17 residues. Germline CDR1 is DFQATT and CDR2 is SNEGSKA (reference sequence). Here the CDR3 reads CSAQRQGEMYSNQPQHF. The CDR3, as DNA: TGCAGTGCACAAAGACAGGGGGAAATGTATAGCAATCAGCCCCAGCATTTT.